The 28 T cell receptor beta chains in this list originate from one sample, sequenced in a study of cytomegalovirus exposure and HLA in healthy donors. Primers: 60 Vbeta forward and 13 Jbeta reverse. The data were produced by immunoSEQ multiplex PCR, yet TCRdb's version contains in-frame clones alone and is incomplete. Of around 96,000 clones in the sample, around 76% were seen once. Sequencing was performed on PBMCs. The receptors originated from a man aged 30 to 45 in good health and CMV-seropositive.

Comments on this clone: The sample contains more than one DNA sequence encoding this CDR3. The chain is built from TRBV2 and TRBJ2-3; D might be TRBD2 (5 bases). CDR1 is SNHLY and CDR2 is FYNNEI in the germline V gene. The CDR3 loop spans 15 amino acids. Trimming left V 0 bases short and J 0 bases short, with 7 bases between. This CDR3 reads CASSEAGMSTDTQYF. In DNA, the CDR3 is TGTGCCAGCAGTGAAGCCGGGATGAGCACAGATACGCAGTATTTT. Looking up the rest from reference TRBV2 and TRBJ2-3 gives the full variable domain: EPEVTQTPSHQVTQMGQEVILRCVPISNHLYFYWYRQILGQKVEFLVSFYNNEISEKSEIFDDQFSVERPDGSNFTLKIRSTKLEDSAMYFCASSEAGMSTDTQYFGPGTRLTVL.

The chain links TRBV6-5 to TRBJ1-2; D may be TRBD1 (6 bases). The CDR3 has 15 amino acids. The V and J ends lost 0 bases and 8 bases respectively, with 16 bases between them. Germline lookup yields CDR1 MNHEY and CDR2 SVGAGI. The CDR3 nucleotides read TGTGCCAGCAGTTACTCCCGGGGGGGGGCGGGGGGCTACACCTTC. It specifies CASSYSRGGAGGYTF.

This clone showed up just a few times. The chain employs TRBV5-1 and TRBJ1-1; D not certain. The V end was cut by 1 base, the J end by 2 bases, with 9 bases between. This CDR3 region has 14 residues. Germline CDR1 reads SGHRS; CDR2 reads YFSETQ. For the CDR3, the DNA is TGCGCCAGCAGCTTGTTTTCGTCTAACACTGAAGCTTTCTTT. This encodes CASSLFSSNTEAFF.

V and J are TRBV30 and TRBJ2-2, with D hard to call. V lost 0 bases and J 0 bases, leaving 8 bases between the germline ends. Per germline, CDR1 GTSNPN and CDR2 SVGIG (reference sequence). This CDR3 has 15 amino acids. Here the CDR3 reads CAWSVGSANTGELFF. DNA of the CDR3: TGTGCCTGGAGTGTAGGCAGCGCGAACACCGGGGAGCTGTTTTTT. Together with reference TRBV30 and TRBJ2-2, the CDR3 gives the full variable domain: SQTIHQWPATLVQPVGSPLSLECTVEGTSNPNLYWYRQAAGRGLQLLFYSVGIGQISSEVPQNLSASRPQDRQFILSSKKLLLSDSGFYLCAWSVGSANTGELFFGEGSRLTVL.

The table lists this clone with a few counts. The genes are TRBV2 and TRBJ2-7; D is perhaps TRBD1 (6 bases). Between the trimmed V and J ends, which lost 5 bases and 0 bases, there was a span of 11 bases. This CDR3 spans 14 amino acids. In germline, CDR1 is SNHLY, CDR2 FYNNEI. CDR3 bases: TGTGCCAGCAGTCACCAGGACAGCTCCTACGAGCAGTACTTC. Amino acids: CASSHQDSSYEQYF.

The chain joins TRBV19 to TRBJ2-5, with 7 positions matching TRBD1. The CDR3 length is 15 residues. The V segment lost 5 bases and the J segment 4 bases; nucleotides outside the gene matches: 10. Germline V gene lookup returns CDR1 LNHDA and CDR2 SQIVND (reference sequence). CDR3 loop: CASSSLQGSGETQYF. CDR3 sequence (DNA): TGTGCCAGTAGTTCGCTACAGGGGAGTGGAGAGACCCAGTACTTC.

Only a few counts were recorded for this clone. The CDR3 spells CASSEPSGVHYEQYF. The CDR3, as DNA: TGTGCCAGCAGTGAGCCTAGCGGGGTTCACTACGAGCAGTACTTC. The J gene is TRBJ2-7, the V gene TRBV25-1, with 9 bases fitting TRBD2. This CDR3 has 15 residues. The trim removed 3 bases at V and 3 bases at J, leaving 6 bases unmatched. Germline CDR1 is MGHDK and CDR2 is SYGVNS.

In the case of this clone: One end of the junction does not line up with germline, which may come from a read error. The chain couples TRBV6-6 to TRBJ2-1, with TRBD2 matching 8 bases. In germline, CDR1 is MNHNY, CDR2 SVGAGI (reference sequence). CDR3 length: 14 residues. CDR3: CASTTGGGYNEQLF. The CDR3 DNA follows: TGTGCCAGCACCACGGGGGGGGGATACAATGAGCAGCTCTTC.

This chain joins TRBV2 and TRBJ1-2; 7 bases match TRBD1. From germline, CDR1 is SNHLY and CDR2 FYNNEI. CDR3 size: 14 residues. V was pared by 7 bases and J by 5 bases, with 10 bases of the junction left unmatched. CDR3 residues: CASIEDRSNYGYTF. In DNA, the CDR3 is TGTGCCAGCATTGAGGACAGGAGTAATTATGGCTACACCTTC.

CDR3 region: CASSFRGLSNQPQHF. The CDR3 nucleotides read TGTGCCAGCAGTTTCAGGGGGCTTAGCAATCAGCCCCAGCATTTT. V is TRBV28 and J is TRBJ1-5; 8 bases fit TRBD1. The V and J ends lost 3 bases and 0 bases, in that order; junction bases with no gene match: 1. The CDR3 length is 15 residues. The germline gives CDR1 MDHEN, CDR2 SYDVKM.

The chain employs TRBV6-1 and TRBJ2-5, with D perhaps TRBD1 (6 bases). Germline lookup yields CDR1 MNHNS and CDR2 SASEGT. Trimming left V 8 bases short and J 5 bases short, with 15 bases between. The CDR3 sequence is 13 residues long. The chain's CDR3 is CASVTGFGETQYF. CDR3 DNA: TGTGCCAGCGTAACAGGGTTCGGGGAGACCCAGTACTTC.

The table lists this clone with a count of one. The V gene is TRBV27, the J gene TRBJ1-2; 9 nucleotides line up with TRBD1. The CDR3 is made up of 16 amino acids. After removal of 7 bases from V and 6 bases from J, the junction contained 15 bases not matched to a gene. Germline V lookup: CDR1 MNHEY, CDR2 SMNVEV (reference sequence). CDR3 coding DNA: TGTGCCAGCATCACTGGGGGACAGGGCACTTCGGATGGCTACACCTTC. Its translation: CASITGGQGTSDGYTF.

This chain links TRBV7-8 with TRBJ1-6; D is ambiguous. Trimming removed 0 bases from V and 8 bases from J, with 5 bases in between. The germline CDR1 and CDR2 sequences are SGHVS and FQNEAQ. The CDR3 runs to 13 residues. In DNA, the CDR3 is TGTGCCAGCAGCTTAGCCCGTGATTCACCCCTCCACTTT. Translated, it gives CASSLARDSPLHF.

The V gene is TRBV6-1, the J gene TRBJ1-4, with D perhaps TRBD1 (5 bases). CDR1 MNHNS and CDR2 SASEGT come from the germline V gene. This CDR3 contains 15 residues. The V end was cut by 8 bases, the J end by 3 bases, with 16 bases between. CDR3 loop: CASRGGIGPNEKLFF. DNA of the CDR3: TGTGCCAGCCGGGGGGGGATTGGCCCTAATGAAAAACTGTTTTTT.

This chain's CDR3 is CASSFAEKLFF. CDR3 in DNA: TGTGCCAGCAGCTTTGCGGAAAAACTGTTTTTT. This chain uses TRBV7-9 with TRBJ1-4; D remains ambiguous. Trimming stripped 3 bases from V and 8 bases from J, with 4 bases between. Germline CDR1 and CDR2: SEHNR and FQNEAQ (reference sequence). This CDR3 has 11 residues.

This rearrangement joins TRBV6-4 to TRBJ2-3; TRBD2 matches 8 bases. CDR1 is MRHNA, CDR2 SNTAGT, per germline. The V gene end was trimmed by 4 bases and the J gene end by 2 bases; junction bases not matched to a gene: 5. The CDR3 contains 15 residues. DNA of the CDR3: TGTGCCAGCAGTGCAGGCGGGGGGCACACAGATACGCAGTATTTT. Amino acids: CASSAGGGHTDTQYF.

Only a few counts were recorded for this clone. The chain combines TRBV6-4 with TRBJ2-3, with 8 positions matching TRBD2. Trimming removed 0 bases from V and 5 bases from J; junction bases left unmatched: 7. CDR3 length: 16 residues. The germline V gene has CDR1 MRHNA and CDR2 SNTAGT. The CDR3 DNA is TGTGCCAGCAGTGACTCCGGGGGGGCCAAAGGAGATACGCAGTATTTT. Translation: CASSDSGGAKGDTQYF.

This CDR3 reads CASSLALPIPSYNEQFF. CDR3 DNA: TGTGCCAGCAGCTTAGCCTTGCCTATTCCCTCCTACAATGAGCAGTTCTTC. This chain uses TRBV7-6 with TRBJ2-1; no clear D. This CDR3 has 17 amino acids. Germline V CDR1 and CDR2: SGHVS, FNYEAQ. V lost 0 bases to trimming and J lost 0 bases, with 12 bases between them. The entire variable domain, with the rest obtained from reference TRBV7-6 and TRBJ2-1, is as follows: GAGVSQSPRYKVTKRGQDVALRCDPISGHVSLYWYRQALGQGPEFLTYFNYEAQQDKSGLPNDRFSAERPEGSISTLTIQRTEQRDSAMYRCASSLALPIPSYNEQFFGPGTRLTVL.

This chain uses TRBV30 with TRBJ2-7; D is unclear. Germline CDR1 reads GTSNPN; CDR2 reads SVGIG (reference sequence). The germline V and J ends were trimmed by 0 bases and 3 bases, with 9 bases remaining between them. This CDR3 region has 13 residues. The chain's CDR3 is CAWSVLTIYEQYF. The CDR3 bases are TGTGCCTGGAGTGTACTGACAATCTACGAGCAGTACTTC. The variable domain in full, with the rest retrieved from reference TRBV30 and TRBJ2-7, is SQTIHQWPATLVQPVGSPLSLECTVEGTSNPNLYWYRQAAGRGLQLLFYSVGIGQISSEVPQNLSASRPQDRQFILSSKKLLLSDSGFYLCAWSVLTIYEQYFGPGTRLTVT.

This clone appeared a few times. The same CDR3 is also encoded by other DNA sequences in this sample. V is TRBV6-4 and J is TRBJ2-2; D unresolved. In germline, CDR1 is MRHNA, CDR2 SNTAGT. Trimming cost V 4 bases and J 1 base, with 4 bases left between them. This CDR3 has 13 residues. The CDR3 loop reads CASSAGNTGELFF. The CDR3 nucleotides read TGTGCCAGCAGTGCAGGGAACACCGGGGAGCTGTTTTTT.

This clone was seen a single time. This rearrangement joins TRBV30 to TRBJ2-7, with 8 bases identical to TRBD2. The CDR3 contains 13 residues. Germline CDR1 and CDR2: GTSNPN and SVGIG (reference sequence). V trimming: 5 bases; J trimming: 4 bases; junction bases outside the gene matches: 7. CDR3 in amino acids: CAWGRGLGYEQYF. The CDR3 bases are TGTGCCTGGGGCCGGGGACTAGGGTACGAGCAGTACTTC.

This clone was counted a few times. The chain combines TRBV4-1 with TRBJ1-5; 9 nucleotides align to TRBD1. J lost 0 bases, V lost 1 base, and 13 bases had no gene match. The germline V gene has CDR1 MGHRA and CDR2 YSYEKL. This CDR3 contains 20 residues. CDR3 sequence (DNA): TGCGCCAGCAGCCAAGGTCCCCCGGGACAGGGTTCGTATAGCAATCAGCCCCAGCATTTT. Protein sequence: CASSQGPPGQGSYSNQPQHF.

V usage is TRBV10-3 and J usage is TRBJ2-5; maybe TRBD2 (5 bases). CDR1 and CDR2 (germline): ENHRY, SYGVKD. Trimming took 1 base from V and 1 from J, leaving 7 bases between them. This CDR3 has 14 residues. CDR3 sequence: CAISEFGIQETQYF. The CDR3 DNA is TGTGCCATCAGTGAGTTCGGGATCCAAGAGACCCAGTACTTC.

The J gene is TRBJ1-2, the V gene TRBV14; TRBD1 aligns across 9 bases. CDR1 and CDR2 from the germline V gene are SGHDN and FVKESK. J gave up 5 bases and V 0 bases, and 4 bases lay outside the gene matches. This CDR3 comprises 15 residues. CDR3 region: CASSQDFGTGYGYTF. CDR3 in DNA: TGTGCCAGCAGCCAAGATTTCGGGACAGGGTATGGCTACACCTTC. Filled out from reference TRBV14 and TRBJ1-2, the complete variable domain reads EAGVTQFPSHSVIEKGQTVTLRCDPISGHDNLYWYRRVMGKEIKFLLHFVKESKQDESGMPNNRFLAERTGGTYSTLKVQPAELEDSGVYFCASSQDFGTGYGYTFGSGTRLTVV.

This sequence joins TRBV6-6 and TRBJ2-1; 11 bases align to TRBD2. V dropped 10 bases and J dropped 2; count of bases not matched to a gene: 4. Germline loops: CDR1 MNHNY, CDR2 SVGAGI (reference sequence). The CDR3 sequence is 14 residues long. Here the CDR3 reads CATFSGGAYNEQFF. CDR3 sequence (DNA): TGTGCCACATTTAGCGGGGGGGCCTACAATGAGCAGTTCTTC.

This clone came up once. V gene TRBV15 combines with J gene TRBJ1-6; the match to TRBD1 covers 7 bases. The CDR3 spans 17 residues. Germline CDR1 reads LNHNV; CDR2 reads YYDKDF (reference sequence). V lost 0 bases to trimming and J lost 6 bases; unmatched junction nucleotides: 8. The CDR3 nucleotides read TGTGCCACCAGCAGAGATCGAGGGACAGAGGCTAATTCACCCCTCCACTTT. Amino acid sequence: CATSRDRGTEANSPLHF.

The rearrangement uses TRBV30 and TRBJ1-6; unclear D gene. Trimming took off 0 bases at V and 0 bases at J, with 9 bases between the two ends. The CDR3 sequence is 16 residues long. Germline V gene data show CDR1 as GTSNPN and CDR2 as SVGIG (reference sequence). CDR3 nucleotides: TGTGCCTGGAGTGTACGGGGAAACTCCTATAATTCACCCCTCCACTTT. It is translated as CAWSVRGNSYNSPLHF.

The rearrangement uses TRBV2 and TRBJ2-7; D is unclear. V was clipped by 5 bases and J by 3 bases, with 8 bases between them. The CDR3 spans 12 residues. Germline CDR1 is SNHLY and CDR2 is FYNNEI. In DNA form, the CDR3 reads TGTGCCAGCAGTTTCACTGACTACGAGCAGTACTTC. Translating it yields CASSFTDYEQYF.